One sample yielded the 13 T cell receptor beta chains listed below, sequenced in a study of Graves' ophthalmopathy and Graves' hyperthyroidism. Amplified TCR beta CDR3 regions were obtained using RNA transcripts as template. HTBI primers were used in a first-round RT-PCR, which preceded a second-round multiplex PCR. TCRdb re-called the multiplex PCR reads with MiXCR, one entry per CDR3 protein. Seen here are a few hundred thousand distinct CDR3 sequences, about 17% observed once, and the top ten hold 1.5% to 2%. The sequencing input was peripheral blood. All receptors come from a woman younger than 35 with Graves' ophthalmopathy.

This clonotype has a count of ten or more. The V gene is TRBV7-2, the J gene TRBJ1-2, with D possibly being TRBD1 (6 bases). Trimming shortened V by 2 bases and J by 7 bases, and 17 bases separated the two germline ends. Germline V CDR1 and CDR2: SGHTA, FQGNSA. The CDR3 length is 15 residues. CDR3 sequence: CASSLLGGFSGGYTF. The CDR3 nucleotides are TGTGCCAGCAGCTTACTAGGGGGATTTTCAGGTGGCTACACCTTC.

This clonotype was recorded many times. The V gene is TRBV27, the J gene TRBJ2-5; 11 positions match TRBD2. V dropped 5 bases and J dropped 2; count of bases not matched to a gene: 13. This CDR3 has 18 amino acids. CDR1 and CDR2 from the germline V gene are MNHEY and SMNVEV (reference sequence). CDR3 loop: CASSRLAGGLVGQETQYF. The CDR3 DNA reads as TGTGCCAGCAGTCGTCTAGCGGGAGGATTAGTGGGTCAAGAGACCCAGTACTTC.

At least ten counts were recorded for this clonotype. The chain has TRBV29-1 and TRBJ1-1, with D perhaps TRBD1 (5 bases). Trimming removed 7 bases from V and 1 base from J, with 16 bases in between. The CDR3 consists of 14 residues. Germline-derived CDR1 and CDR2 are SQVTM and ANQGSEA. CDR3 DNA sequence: TGCAGCGGGGCGGGGGTTTTGAAGAACACTGAAGCTTTCTTT. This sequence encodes CSGAGVLKNTEAFF.

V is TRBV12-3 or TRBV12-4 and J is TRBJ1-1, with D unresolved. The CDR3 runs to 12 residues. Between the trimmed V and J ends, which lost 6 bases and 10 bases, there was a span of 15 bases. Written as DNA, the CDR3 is TGTGCCAGCAGCACCTCGACGGTTGGAGCTTTCTTT. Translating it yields CASSTSTVGAFF.

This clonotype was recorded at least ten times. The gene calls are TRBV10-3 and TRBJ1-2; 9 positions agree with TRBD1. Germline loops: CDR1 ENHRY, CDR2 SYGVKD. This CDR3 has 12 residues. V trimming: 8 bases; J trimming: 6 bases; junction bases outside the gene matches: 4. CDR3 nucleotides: TGTGCCATCGGGGGGACAGGGAATGGCTACACCTTC. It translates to CAIGGTGNGYTF.

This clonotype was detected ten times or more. CDR3 protein: CSAPLQTGANVLTF. The CDR3 DNA is TGCAGTGCCCCACTTCAAACTGGGGCCAACGTCCTGACTTTC. The chain has TRBV20-1 and TRBJ2-6; no clear D gene. The V and J ends lost 6 bases and 2 bases respectively, with 11 bases between them. Germline CDR1 DFQATT, CDR2 SNEGSKA (reference sequence). The CDR3 has 14 amino acids.

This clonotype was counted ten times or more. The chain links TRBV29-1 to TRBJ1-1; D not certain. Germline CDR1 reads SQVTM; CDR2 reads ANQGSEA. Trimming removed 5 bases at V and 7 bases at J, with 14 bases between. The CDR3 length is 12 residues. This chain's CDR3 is CSVLLWPFEAFF. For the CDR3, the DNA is TGCAGCGTTCTCCTCTGGCCATTTGAAGCTTTCTTT.

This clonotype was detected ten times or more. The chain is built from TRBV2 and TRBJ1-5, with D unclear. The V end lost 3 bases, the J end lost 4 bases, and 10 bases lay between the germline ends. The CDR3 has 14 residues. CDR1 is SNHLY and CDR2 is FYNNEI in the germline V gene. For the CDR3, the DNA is TGTGCCAGCAGTGACACGGTTTTTAATCAGCCCCAGCATTTT. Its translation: CASSDTVFNQPQHF.

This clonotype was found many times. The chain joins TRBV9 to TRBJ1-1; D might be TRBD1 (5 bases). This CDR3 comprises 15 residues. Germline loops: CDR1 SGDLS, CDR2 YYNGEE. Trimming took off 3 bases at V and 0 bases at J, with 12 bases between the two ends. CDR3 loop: CASSAQGSMNTEAFF. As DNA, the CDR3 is TGTGCCAGCAGCGCCCAGGGATCCATGAACACTGAAGCTTTCTTT.

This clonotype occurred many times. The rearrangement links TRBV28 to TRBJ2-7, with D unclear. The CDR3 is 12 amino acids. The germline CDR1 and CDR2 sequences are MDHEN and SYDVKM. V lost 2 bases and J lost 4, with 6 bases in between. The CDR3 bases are TGTGCCAGCAGTTTAAAGGTGTACGAGCAGTACTTC. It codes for CASSLKVYEQYF. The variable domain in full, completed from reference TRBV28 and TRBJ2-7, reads DVKVTQSSRYLVKRTGEKVFLECVQDMDHENMFWYRQDPGLGLRLIYFSYDVKMKEKGDIPEGYSVSREKKERFSLILESASTNQTSMYLCASSLKVYEQYFGPGTRLTVT.

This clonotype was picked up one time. The CDR3 spells CASSSQGQGAEEQYF. Here the CDR3 DNA reads TGTGCCAGCAGCTCCCAAGGACAGGGGGCGGAGGAGCAGTACTTC. V and J are TRBV7-2 and TRBJ2-7, with 11 bases identical to TRBD1. The V and J ends lost 4 bases and 7 bases, in that order; junction bases with no gene match: 9. CDR3 length: 15 amino acids. Germline assignment: CDR1 SGHTA and CDR2 FQGNSA.

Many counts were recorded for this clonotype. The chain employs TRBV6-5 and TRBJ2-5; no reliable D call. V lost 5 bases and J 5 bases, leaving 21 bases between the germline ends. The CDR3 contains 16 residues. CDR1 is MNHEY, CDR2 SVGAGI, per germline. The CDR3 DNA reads TGTGCCAGCAGTCCTGCCCGTCCTTGGGCTGGGGAGACCCAGTACTTC. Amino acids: CASSPARPWAGETQYF.

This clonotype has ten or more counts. Written as DNA, the CDR3 is TGCGCCAGCAGCTTGGTGGGAGGCAGCACAGATACGCAGTATTTT. Translated: CASSLVGGSTDTQYF. The chain is built from TRBV5-1 and TRBJ2-3; perhaps TRBD2 as D (6 bases). The CDR3 contains 15 residues. The V gene's germline CDR1 is SGHRS and CDR2 YFSETQ. Trimming cost V 0 bases and J 0 bases, with 8 bases left between them.